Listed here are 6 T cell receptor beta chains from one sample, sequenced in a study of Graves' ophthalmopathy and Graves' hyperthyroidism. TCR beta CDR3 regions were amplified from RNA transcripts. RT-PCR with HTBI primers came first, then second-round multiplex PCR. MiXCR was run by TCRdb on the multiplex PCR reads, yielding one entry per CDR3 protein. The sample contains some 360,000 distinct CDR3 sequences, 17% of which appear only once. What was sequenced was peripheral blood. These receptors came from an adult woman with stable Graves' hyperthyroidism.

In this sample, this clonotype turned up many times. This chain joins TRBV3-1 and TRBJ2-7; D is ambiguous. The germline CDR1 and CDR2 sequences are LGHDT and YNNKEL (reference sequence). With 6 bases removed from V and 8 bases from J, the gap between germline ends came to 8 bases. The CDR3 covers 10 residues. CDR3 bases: TGTGCCAGCAGTCGGACGAAGCAGTACTTC. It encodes CASSRTKQYF.

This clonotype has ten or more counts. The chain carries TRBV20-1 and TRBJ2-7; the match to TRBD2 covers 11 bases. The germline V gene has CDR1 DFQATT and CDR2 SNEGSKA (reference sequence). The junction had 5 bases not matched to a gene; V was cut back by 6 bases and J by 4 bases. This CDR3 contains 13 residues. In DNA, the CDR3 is TGCAGTGCGGTAGCGGGAGGGAAGTACGAGCAGTACTTC. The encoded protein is CSAVAGGKYEQYF.

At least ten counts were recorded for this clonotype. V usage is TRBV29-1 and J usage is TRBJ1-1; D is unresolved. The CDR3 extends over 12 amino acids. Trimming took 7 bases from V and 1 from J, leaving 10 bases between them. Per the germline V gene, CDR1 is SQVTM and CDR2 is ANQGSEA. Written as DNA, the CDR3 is TGCAGCGCCGTTGACGGGAACACTGAAGCTTTCTTT. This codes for CSAVDGNTEAFF.

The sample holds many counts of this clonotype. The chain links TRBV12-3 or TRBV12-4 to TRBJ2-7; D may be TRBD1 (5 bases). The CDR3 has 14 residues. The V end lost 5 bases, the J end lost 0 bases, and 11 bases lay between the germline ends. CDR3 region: CASSRQGFSYEQYF. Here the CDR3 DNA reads TGTGCCAGCAGTCGGCAGGGTTTCTCCTACGAGCAGTACTTC.

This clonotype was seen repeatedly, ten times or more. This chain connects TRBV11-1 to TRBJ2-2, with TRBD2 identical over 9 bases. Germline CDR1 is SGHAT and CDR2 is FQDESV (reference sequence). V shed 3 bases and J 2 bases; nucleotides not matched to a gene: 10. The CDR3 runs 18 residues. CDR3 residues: CASSFLAGIGDNTGELFF. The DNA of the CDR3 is TGTGCCAGCAGCTTTCTAGCGGGAATTGGGGATAACACCGGGGAGCTGTTTTTT. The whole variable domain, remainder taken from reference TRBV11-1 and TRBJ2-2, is EAEVAQSPRYKITEKSQAVAFWCDPISGHATLYWYRQILGQGPELLVQFQDESVVDDSQLPKDRFSAERLKGVDSTLKIQPAELGDSAMYLCASSFLAGIGDNTGELFFGEGSRLTVL.

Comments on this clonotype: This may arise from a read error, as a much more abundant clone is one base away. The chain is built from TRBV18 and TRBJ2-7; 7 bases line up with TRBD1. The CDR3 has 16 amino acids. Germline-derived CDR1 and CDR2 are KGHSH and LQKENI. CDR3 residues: CASSPTGTARAYEQDF. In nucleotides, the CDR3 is TGTGCCAGCTCACCAACCGGGACAGCTAGGGCGTACGAGCAGGACTTC.